One sample yielded the 24 T cell receptor beta chains listed below, sequenced in a study of neurological immune-mediated disorders. TCRdb re-derived calls from the 5' RACE reads in MiXCR, one entry per CDR3 protein. The data hold 50,000 to 70,000 distinct CDR3 sequences, with about 10% observed a single time. This sample's time point: longitudinal time-point 1 (baseline). The sequencing input was PBMCs. The receptors here all came from a male donor with HTLV-1-associated myelopathy (HAM/TSP).

The table lists this clonotype with many counts. This chain links TRBV11-3 with TRBJ2-5; 10 nucleotides line up with TRBD2. V dropped 5 bases and J dropped 4; count of bases not matched to a gene: 7. The germline V gene has CDR1 SGHNT and CDR2 YENEEA. The CDR3 covers 15 residues. The CDR3 DNA is TGTGCCAGCAGCCATAGGACTAGCGGACCAGAGACCCAGTACTTC. The encoded protein is CASSHRTSGPETQYF.

This clonotype was observed a handful of times. This may be a read error, as it is one base from a much larger clone. This chain connects TRBV5-6 to TRBJ1-2; D not certain. The CDR3 has 12 residues. Germline CDR1 and CDR2: SGHDT and YYEEEE. With 2 bases removed from V and 13 bases from J, the gap between germline ends came to 15 bases. CDR3: CASSLSERPITF. CDR3 nucleotide sequence: TGTGCCAGCAGCTTATCGGAGCGACCAATCACCTTC.

This clonotype was detected many times. The chain has TRBV6-6 and TRBJ1-1; 7 bases are shared with TRBD1. Unmatched junction bases numbered 9, after V lost 5 bases and J lost 6 bases. Germline CDR1 reads MNHNY; CDR2 reads SVGAGI (reference sequence). This CDR3 spans 14 amino acids. CDR3 protein: CASSNNRGGAEAFF. DNA of the CDR3: TGTGCCAGCAGTAACAACAGGGGCGGCGCTGAAGCTTTCTTT.

This clonotype was observed at least ten times. This chain connects TRBV28 to TRBJ1-2; 7 positions match TRBD1. Germline lookup yields CDR1 MDHEN and CDR2 SYDVKM. Unmatched junction bases numbered 4, after V lost 2 bases and J lost 4 bases. This CDR3 is 14 amino acids long. CDR3 DNA: TGTGCCAGCAGTTTACAGGGGGTCGGCTATGGCTACACCTTC. This sequence encodes CASSLQGVGYGYTF.

With regard to this clonotype: A much larger clone sits a single nucleotide away, making a read error possible. The CDR3 sequence: CSARARRGTDTHYF. The CDR3 bases are TGCAGTGCTAGGGCCCGACGGGGGACAGATACGCATTATTTT. V usage is TRBV20-1 and J usage is TRBJ2-3; TRBD1 is a possible D gene (7 bases). Germline CDR1 reads DFQATT; CDR2 reads SNEGSKA (reference sequence). The CDR3 extends over 14 amino acids.

Regarding this clonotype: Being one base from a much bigger clone, this may be a read error. The genes are TRBV2 and TRBJ1-6; TRBD1 is a possible D gene (5 bases). Germline V gene lookup returns CDR1 SNHLY and CDR2 FYNNEI. The CDR3 covers 15 residues. CDR3 residues: CASLRQRYYNSPFHF. As DNA, the CDR3 is TGTGCCAGCCTTCGACAGCGATACTATAATTCACCCTTCCACTTT.

Regarding this clonotype: This may come from a read error, since a much larger clone is one base off. The chain combines TRBV20-1 with TRBJ2-2; the match to TRBD1 covers 8 bases. This CDR3 is 14 amino acids long. The germline V gene has CDR1 DFQATT and CDR2 SNEGSKA (reference sequence). The CDR3 protein is CSASDRVNTVELFF. In nucleotides, the CDR3 is TGCAGTGCTTCGGACAGGGTGAACACCGTGGAGCTGTTTTTT.

This chain joins TRBV4-3 and TRBJ1-1; no definite D call. The V gene lost 0 bases and the J gene lost 1 base, with 9 bases spanning the gap. The germline CDR1 and CDR2 sequences are LGHNA and YSLEER. The CDR3 consists of 15 residues. Here the CDR3 DNA reads TGCGCCAGCAGCCAAGATTCTGAGAGGAACACTGAAGCTTTCTTT. Translating gives CASSQDSERNTEAFF.

The table lists this clonotype with many counts. The chain employs TRBV28 and TRBJ2-3; 9 bases line up with TRBD1. Germline V gene data show CDR1 as MDHEN and CDR2 as SYDVKM. This CDR3 region has 17 residues. V dropped 4 bases and J dropped 0; count of bases not matched to a gene: 8. As DNA, the CDR3 is TGTGCCAGCAGTTCCCCCCCGGGACAGGGCAGCACAGATACGCAGTATTTT. It codes for CASSSPPGQGSTDTQYF. Complete variable domain (other parts from reference TRBV28 and TRBJ2-3): DVKVTQSSRYLVKRTGEKVFLECVQDMDHENMFWYRQDPGLGLRLIYFSYDVKMKEKGDIPEGYSVSREKKERFSLILESASTNQTSMYLCASSSPPGQGSTDTQYFGPGTRLTVL.

This clonotype showed up many times. The DNA of the CDR3 is TGTGCCAGCAGCCCTAGGGGTAACTTTGAAGCTTTCTTT. Its translation: CASSPRGNFEAFF. The V gene is TRBV5-5, the J gene TRBJ1-1, with a weak D call TRBD1 (5 bases). Per germline, CDR1 SGHKS and CDR2 YYEKEE (reference sequence). The CDR3 runs 13 residues. V lost 4 bases and J 7 bases, leaving 14 bases between the germline ends.

In this sample, this clonotype turned up many times. The V and J genes are TRBV5-1 and TRBJ1-1; D might be TRBD1 (5 bases). The germline gives CDR1 SGHRS, CDR2 YFSETQ. CDR3 size: 15 residues. Trimming removed 1 base from V and 5 bases from J, with 15 bases in between. Written as DNA, the CDR3 is TGCGCCAGCAGCTTGACCGGGACGGGAGGGACTGAAGCTTTCTTT. It translates to CASSLTGTGGTEAFF.

This clonotype was picked up many times. The genes are TRBV6-5 and TRBJ2-3; D might be TRBD2 (5 bases). Trimming stripped 8 bases from V and 4 bases from J, with 13 bases between. The germline CDR1 and CDR2 sequences are MNHEY and SVGAGI. CDR3 length: 13 amino acids. This CDR3 is CASRVANADTQYF. CDR3 sequence (DNA): TGTGCCAGCCGGGTAGCGAACGCAGATACGCAGTATTTT.

J is TRBJ1-2 and V is TRBV18; 7 positions agree with TRBD1. V shed 3 bases, J shed 8 bases, and the junction held 6 bases outside the gene matches. This CDR3 is built from 13 residues. CDR1 is KGHSH, CDR2 LQKENI, per germline. In DNA, the CDR3 is TGTGCCAGCTCACCGCCTACAGGGGAGGGCTACACCTTC. It specifies CASSPPTGEGYTF.

This clonotype has a count of ten or more. The chain combines TRBV4-3 with TRBJ1-2, with D possibly TRBD1 on 5 matching bases. The CDR3 extends over 15 amino acids. V lost 0 bases to trimming and J lost 4 bases, with 12 bases between them. Germline V CDR1 and CDR2: LGHNA, YSLEER. The CDR3 is CASSQDGRGGYGYTF. In nucleotides, the CDR3 is TGCGCCAGCAGCCAAGACGGGCGCGGGGGCTATGGCTACACCTTC.

This clonotype was seen many times. J is TRBJ2-3 and V is TRBV5-8, with no clear D. The CDR3 sequence is 15 residues long. The V gene lost 1 base and the J gene lost 7 bases, with 16 bases spanning the gap. Per the germline V gene, CDR1 is SGHTS and CDR2 is YDEGEE. CDR3 in DNA: TGTGCCAGCAGCTTGACCAGACCCCCTAGAAATACGCAGTATTTT. It translates to CASSLTRPPRNTQYF.

This clonotype was picked up many times. The chain uses TRBV7-6 and TRBJ2-7, with 9 bases lining up with TRBD1. Germline V gives CDR1 SGHVS, CDR2 FNYEAQ. V was clipped by 4 bases and J by 5 bases; unmatched bases: 3. The CDR3 is 13 amino acids. CDR3 residues: CASSSDRGDEQYF. The CDR3 nucleotides are TGTGCCAGCAGCTCCGACAGGGGGGACGAGCAGTACTTC.

The J gene is TRBJ1-1, the V gene TRBV19; 9 bases line up with TRBD1. The CDR3 totals 15 residues. J lost 6 bases, V lost 3 bases, and 8 bases had no gene match. CDR1 and CDR2 from the germline V gene are LNHDA and SQIVND (reference sequence). The CDR3 nucleotides are TGTGCCAGTAGTATTCCGGGACAGGGAAGGGCTGAAGCTTTCTTT. This gives the protein CASSIPGQGRAEAFF.

Comment on this clonotype: This could be a read error, since a much larger clone is one nucleotide away. The chain employs TRBV6-5 and TRBJ1-1; D remains ambiguous. Germline values: CDR1 MNHEY, CDR2 SVGAGI. The CDR3 has 14 amino acids. The V end lost 0 bases, the J end lost 7 bases, and 12 bases lay between the germline ends. The CDR3 sequence is CASSYSMTRYEAFF. The CDR3 DNA is TGTGCCAGCAGTTACTCGATGACTCGGTATGAAGCTTTCTTT.

This clonotype has ten or more counts. This chain joins TRBV5-1 and TRBJ2-3; D is possibly TRBD1 (5 bases). Deletions cut 1 base from V and 4 bases from J, with 10 bases between. The CDR3 has 14 amino acids. Germline V gives CDR1 SGHRS, CDR2 YFSETQ. The CDR3 spells CASSLPTGADTQYF. The CDR3 DNA is TGCGCCAGCAGCTTGCCCACAGGCGCAGATACGCAGTATTTT.

In this sample, this clonotype turned up many times. The J gene is TRBJ1-5, the V gene TRBV6-6; D is undetermined. This CDR3 region has 14 residues. Germline V gives CDR1 MNHNY, CDR2 SVGAGI (reference sequence). The V and J ends lost 5 bases and 7 bases respectively, with 15 bases between them. The CDR3 reads CASSGNPRGQPQHF. For the CDR3, the DNA is TGTGCCAGCAGTGGAAATCCTCGAGGACAGCCCCAGCATTTT.

In its sample, this clonotype was seen many times. This chain connects TRBV6-1 to TRBJ2-3, with 11 bases aligning to TRBD2. The germline V gene encodes CDR1 MNHNS and CDR2 SASEGT. Unmatched junction bases numbered 3, after V lost 5 bases and J lost 2 bases. This CDR3 region has 15 residues. CDR3 amino acids: CASSQGLAATDTQYF. CDR3 DNA: TGTGCCAGCAGTCAGGGACTAGCGGCCACAGATACGCAGTATTTT.

This clonotype was seen at least ten times. The chain employs TRBV27 and TRBJ2-3; TRBD2 matches 9 bases. The germline CDR1 and CDR2 sequences are MNHEY and SMNVEV (reference sequence). The CDR3 has 17 residues. V lost 5 bases to trimming and J lost 2 bases; unmatched junction nucleotides: 11. The CDR3 nucleotides read TGTGCCAGCAGTAGAACCACGACTAGCGGATCCACAGATACGCAGTATTTT. Translated: CASSRTTTSGSTDTQYF.

CDR3 sequence: CASSEGAGDQPQHF. In nucleotides, the CDR3 is TGTGCCAGTTCCGAGGGGGCAGGGGACCAGCCCCAGCATTTT. The chain recombines TRBV18 with TRBJ1-5, with TRBD1 matching 7 bases. Germline lookup yields CDR1 KGHSH and CDR2 LQKENI. This CDR3 is built from 14 residues. V dropped 9 bases and J dropped 7; count of bases not matched to a gene: 12.

There are many counts of this clonotype. V and J are TRBV20-1 and TRBJ1-5; D might be TRBD1 (5 bases). The V gene lost 6 bases and the J gene lost 4 bases, with 10 bases spanning the gap. The CDR3 has 12 amino acids. The germline V gene has CDR1 DFQATT and CDR2 SNEGSKA (reference sequence). The CDR3 DNA is TGCAGTGCAGGGACGGGGAATCAGCCCCAGCATTTT. Residues: CSAGTGNQPQHF.